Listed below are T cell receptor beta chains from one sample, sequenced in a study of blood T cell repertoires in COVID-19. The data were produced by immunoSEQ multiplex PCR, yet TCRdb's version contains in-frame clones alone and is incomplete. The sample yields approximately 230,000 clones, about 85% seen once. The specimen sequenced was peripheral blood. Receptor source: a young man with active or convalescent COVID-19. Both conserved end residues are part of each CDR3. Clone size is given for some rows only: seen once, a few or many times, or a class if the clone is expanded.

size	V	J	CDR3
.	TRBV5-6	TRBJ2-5	CASRDRGAGETQYF
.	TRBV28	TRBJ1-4	CASSPLPGTTNEKLFF
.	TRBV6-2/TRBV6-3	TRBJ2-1	CASSYSVGRREQFF
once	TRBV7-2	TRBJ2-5	CASSLRPGGGAGETQYF
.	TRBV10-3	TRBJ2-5	CAISDRDSTPQYF
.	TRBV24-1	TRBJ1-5	CATSDRGHSNQPQHF
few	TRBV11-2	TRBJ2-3	CASSLTSGSGSDTQYF
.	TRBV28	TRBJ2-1	CASRSSGSIVLF
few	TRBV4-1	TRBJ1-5	CASSQVWGTDQPQHF
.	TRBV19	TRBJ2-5	CASSRTHGGETQYF
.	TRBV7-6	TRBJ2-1	CASSLGQGWEKFF
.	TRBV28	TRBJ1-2	CASSAGLNYGYTF
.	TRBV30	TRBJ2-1	CAWSRGLYNEQFF
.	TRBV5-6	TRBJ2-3	CASSPGDYGDTQYF
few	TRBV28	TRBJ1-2	CASEDREGAYGYTF
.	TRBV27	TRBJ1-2	CASTNRALINYGYTF
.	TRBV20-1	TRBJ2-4	CSASWRVLAKNIQYF
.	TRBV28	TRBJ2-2	CASSAGLVRPGELFF
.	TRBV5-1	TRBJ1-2	CASSLGQGDGYTF
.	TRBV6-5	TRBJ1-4	CASRSGQGWEKLFF
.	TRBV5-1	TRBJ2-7	CASKVEGRTYEQYF
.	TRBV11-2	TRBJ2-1	CASSLDGRGGIYNEQFF
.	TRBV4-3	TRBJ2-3	CASSQAAGGVADTQYF
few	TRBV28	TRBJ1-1	CASRKTGSNTEAFF
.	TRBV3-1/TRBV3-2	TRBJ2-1	CASSQGQGAGNEQFF
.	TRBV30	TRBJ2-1	CAWIPRVASSYNEQFF
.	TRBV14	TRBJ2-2	CASSQTYPGELFF
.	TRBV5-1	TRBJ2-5	CASKQIGAGETQYF
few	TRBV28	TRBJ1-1	CASSSPRWYTEAFF
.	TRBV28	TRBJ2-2	CASSSRTSGRRWTGELFF
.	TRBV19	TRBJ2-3	CASSIFLGGSDTDTQYF
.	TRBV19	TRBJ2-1	CASSTRVRPHNEQFF
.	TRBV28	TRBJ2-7	CASSLFPGYEQYF
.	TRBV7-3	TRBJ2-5	CASSLRVCRETEETQYF
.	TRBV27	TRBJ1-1	CASSSTGAAAEAFF
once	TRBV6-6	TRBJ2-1	CASRLADNEQFF
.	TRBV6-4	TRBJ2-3	CASSDRDTTDTQYF
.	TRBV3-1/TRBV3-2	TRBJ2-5	CASSQPSQETQYF
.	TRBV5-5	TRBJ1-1	CASSLGPGNEAFF
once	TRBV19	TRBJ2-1	CASSITSAPNEQFF
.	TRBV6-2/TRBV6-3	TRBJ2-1	CASSYRSPLTGTSSNEQFF
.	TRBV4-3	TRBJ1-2	CASSPGEGGWGYTF
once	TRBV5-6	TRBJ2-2	CASSAPGLAASNTGELFF
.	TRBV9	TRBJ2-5	CASSDPPGAGEETQYF
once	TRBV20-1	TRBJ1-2	CSAPPSYGYTF
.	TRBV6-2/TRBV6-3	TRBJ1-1	CASSHRGSEAFF
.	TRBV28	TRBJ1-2	CASSLIGQMNGYTF
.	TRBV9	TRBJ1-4	CASSVGGGVREKLFF
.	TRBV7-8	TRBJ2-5	CASSSYPPTGTGLLQETQYF